This paragraph reports one TCR beta chain. Measured with immunoSEQ multiplex PCR; TCRdb has only the in-frame clones, and not every one. The sample lists about 82,000 clones; more than 70% were seen once. With 0 bases removed from V and 6 bases from J, the gap between germline ends came to 9 bases. Germline CDR1 reads SGHNT; CDR2 reads YYREEE (reference sequence). This CDR3 spans 13 amino acids. The data were obtained in a study of radiotherapy plus CTLA-4 blockade in lung cancer. V gene TRBV5-4 combines with J gene TRBJ1-1, with D perhaps TRBD1 (5 bases). This receptor was taken from a human donor with non-small cell lung cancer that progressed on radiotherapy plus ipilimumab. Sequencing used peripheral blood, obtained from a patient treated with radiotherapy plus ipilimumab. The CDR3 loop reads CASSLAGGAEAFF. CDR3 sequence (DNA): TGTGCCAGCAGCTTGGCGGGGGGGGCTGAAGCTTTCTTT.